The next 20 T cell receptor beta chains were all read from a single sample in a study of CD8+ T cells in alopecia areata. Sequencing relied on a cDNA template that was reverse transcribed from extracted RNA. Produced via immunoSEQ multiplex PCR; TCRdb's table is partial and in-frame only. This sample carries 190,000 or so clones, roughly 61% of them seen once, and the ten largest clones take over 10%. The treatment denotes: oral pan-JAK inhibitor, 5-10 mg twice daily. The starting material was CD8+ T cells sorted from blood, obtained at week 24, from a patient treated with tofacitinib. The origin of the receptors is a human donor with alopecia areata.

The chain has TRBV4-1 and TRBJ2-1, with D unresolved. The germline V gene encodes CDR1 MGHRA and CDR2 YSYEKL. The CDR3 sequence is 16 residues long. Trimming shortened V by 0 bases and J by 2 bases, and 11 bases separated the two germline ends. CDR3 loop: CASSQDGPIPYNEQFF. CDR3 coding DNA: TGCGCCAGCAGCCAAGACGGTCCCATCCCCTACAATGAGCAGTTCTTC.

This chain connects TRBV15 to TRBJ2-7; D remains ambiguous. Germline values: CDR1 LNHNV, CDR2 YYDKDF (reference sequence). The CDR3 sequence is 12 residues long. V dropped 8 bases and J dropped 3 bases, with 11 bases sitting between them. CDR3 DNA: TGTGCCACCGCCGATGGCTTCTACGAGCAGTACTTC. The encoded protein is CATADGFYEQYF.

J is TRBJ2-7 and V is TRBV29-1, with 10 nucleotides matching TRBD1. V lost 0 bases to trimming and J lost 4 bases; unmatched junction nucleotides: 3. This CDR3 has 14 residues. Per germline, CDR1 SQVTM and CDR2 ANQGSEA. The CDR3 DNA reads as TGCAGCGTTGAAGAACGGGACAGGGGTTACGAGCAGTACTTC. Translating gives CSVEERDRGYEQYF.

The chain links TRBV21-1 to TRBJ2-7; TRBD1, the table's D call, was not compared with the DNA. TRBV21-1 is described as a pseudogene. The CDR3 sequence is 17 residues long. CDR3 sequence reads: CASSKTFQAGGTYEQYF. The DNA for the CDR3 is TGTGCCAGCAGCAAAACGTTTCAGGCAGGGGGTACCTACGAGCAGTACTTC.

DNA of the CDR3: TGTGCCAGCAGCGTCAGCAACAGGGCGGGCTACACCTTC. Translated, it gives CASSVSNRAGYTF. This sequence joins TRBV9 and TRBJ1-2; maybe TRBD1 (6 bases). The length of the CDR3 is 13 residues. V was cut by 2 bases and J by 8 bases, with 13 bases left in between. Germline CDR1 SGDLS, CDR2 YYNGEE.

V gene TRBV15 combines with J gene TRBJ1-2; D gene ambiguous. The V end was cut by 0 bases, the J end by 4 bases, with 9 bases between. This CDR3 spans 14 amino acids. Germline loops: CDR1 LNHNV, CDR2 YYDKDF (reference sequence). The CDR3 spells CATSRDADFYGYTF. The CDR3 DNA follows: TGTGCCACCAGCAGAGATGCAGACTTCTATGGCTACACCTTC.

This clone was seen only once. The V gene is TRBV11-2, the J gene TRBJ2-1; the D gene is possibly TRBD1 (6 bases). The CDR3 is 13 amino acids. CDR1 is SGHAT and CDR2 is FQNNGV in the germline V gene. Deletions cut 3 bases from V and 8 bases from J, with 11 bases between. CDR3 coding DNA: TGTGCCAGCAGCTTGGGGGCTAGGGATGAGCAGTTCTTC. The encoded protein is CASSLGARDEQFF.

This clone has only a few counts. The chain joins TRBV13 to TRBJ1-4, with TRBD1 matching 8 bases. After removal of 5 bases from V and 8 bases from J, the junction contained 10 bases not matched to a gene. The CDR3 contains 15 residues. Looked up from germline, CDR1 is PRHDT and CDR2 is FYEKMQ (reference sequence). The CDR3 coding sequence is TGTGCCAGCAGCGGAAGGACAGGGACTCTGGAAAAACTGTTTTTT. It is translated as CASSGRTGTLEKLFF.

CDR3 residues: CASVKGGNPNYGYTF. Here the CDR3 DNA reads TGTGCCAGCGTTAAGGGGGGGAATCCTAACTATGGCTACACCTTC. The chain links TRBV6-6 to TRBJ1-2; the D gene is possibly TRBD1 (6 bases). The length of the CDR3 is 15 residues. V was clipped by 8 bases and J by 0 bases, with 16 bases between them. Germline V gene data show CDR1 as MNHNY and CDR2 as SVGAGI (reference sequence).

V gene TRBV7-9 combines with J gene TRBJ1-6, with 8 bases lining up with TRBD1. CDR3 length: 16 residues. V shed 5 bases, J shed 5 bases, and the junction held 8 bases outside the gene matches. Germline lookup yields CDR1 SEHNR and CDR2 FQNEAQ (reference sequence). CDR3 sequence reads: CASSPKWTGNNSPLHF. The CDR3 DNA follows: TGTGCCAGCAGCCCAAAGTGGACAGGGAATAATTCACCCCTCCACTTT. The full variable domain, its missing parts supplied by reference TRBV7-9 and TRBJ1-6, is DTGVSQNPRHKITKRGQNVTFRCDPISEHNRLYWYRQTLGQGPEFLTYFQNEAQLEKSRLLSDRFSAERPKGSFSTLEIQRTEQGDSAMYLCASSPKWTGNNSPLHFGNGTRLTVT.

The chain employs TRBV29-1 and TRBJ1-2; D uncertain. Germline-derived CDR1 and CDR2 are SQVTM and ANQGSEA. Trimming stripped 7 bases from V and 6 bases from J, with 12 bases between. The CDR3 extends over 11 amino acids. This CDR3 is CSAPVRNGYTF. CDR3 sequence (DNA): TGCAGCGCCCCTGTCCGGAATGGCTACACCTTC.

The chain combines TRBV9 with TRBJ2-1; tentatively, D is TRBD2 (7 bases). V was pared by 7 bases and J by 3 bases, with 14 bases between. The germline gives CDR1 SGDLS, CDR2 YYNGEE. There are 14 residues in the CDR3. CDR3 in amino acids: CASGGGTGYNEQFF. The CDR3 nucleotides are TGTGCCAGCGGGGGGGGCACCGGCTACAATGAGCAGTTCTTC.

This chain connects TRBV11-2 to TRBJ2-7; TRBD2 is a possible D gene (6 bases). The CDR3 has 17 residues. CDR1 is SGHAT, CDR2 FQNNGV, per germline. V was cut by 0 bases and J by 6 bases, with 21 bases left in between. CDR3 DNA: TGTGCCAGCAGCTTAGAGGGGGGAGCACAGCCATTCGGCGAGCAGTACTTC. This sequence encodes CASSLEGGAQPFGEQYF.

CDR3 residues: CAWSLVGGSTDTQYF. In nucleotides, the CDR3 is TGTGCCTGGAGTCTGGTGGGGGGAAGCACAGATACGCAGTATTTT. The chain links TRBV30 to TRBJ2-3, with a weak D call TRBD2 (6 bases). V was shortened by 2 bases and J by 0 bases, with 12 bases between the two germline ends. The CDR3 loop spans 15 amino acids. Germline-derived CDR1 and CDR2 are GTSNPN and SVGIG (reference sequence).

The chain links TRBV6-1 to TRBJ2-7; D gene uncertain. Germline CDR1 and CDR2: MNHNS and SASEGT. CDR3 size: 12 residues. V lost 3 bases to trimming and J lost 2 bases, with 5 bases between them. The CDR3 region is CASSDQPYEQYF. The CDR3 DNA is TGTGCCAGCAGTGACCAACCCTACGAGCAGTACTTC.

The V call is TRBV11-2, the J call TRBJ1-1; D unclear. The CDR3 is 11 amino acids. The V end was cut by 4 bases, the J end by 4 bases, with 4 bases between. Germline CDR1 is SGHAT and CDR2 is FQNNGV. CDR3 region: CASSSSTEAFF. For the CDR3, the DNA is TGTGCCAGCAGCTCTTCCACTGAAGCTTTCTTT.

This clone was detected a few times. CDR3: CASNGGTGGPYEQYF. The CDR3 nucleotides read TGCGCCAGCAACGGCGGGACAGGGGGCCCCTACGAGCAGTACTTC. V usage is TRBV5-1 and J usage is TRBJ2-7; TRBD1 matches at 12 bases. Germline trimming cut 6 bases from V and 2 bases from J; bases unmatched to any gene: 6. The CDR3 runs to 15 residues. Germline V gene data show CDR1 as SGHRS and CDR2 as YFSETQ.

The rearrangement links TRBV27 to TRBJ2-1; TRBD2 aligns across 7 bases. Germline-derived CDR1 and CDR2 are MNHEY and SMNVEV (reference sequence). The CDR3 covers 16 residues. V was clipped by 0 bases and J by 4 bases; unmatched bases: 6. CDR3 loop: CASSLSPSGAYNEQFF. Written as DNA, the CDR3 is TGTGCCAGCAGTTTATCGCCCAGCGGGGCTTACAATGAGCAGTTCTTC.

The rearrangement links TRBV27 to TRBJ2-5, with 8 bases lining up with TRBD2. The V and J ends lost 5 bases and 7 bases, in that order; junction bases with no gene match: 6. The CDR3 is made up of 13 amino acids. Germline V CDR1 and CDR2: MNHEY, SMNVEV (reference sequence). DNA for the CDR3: TGTGCCAGCAGTGTCGGGACTAGTCGGACCCAGTACTTC. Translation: CASSVGTSRTQYF.

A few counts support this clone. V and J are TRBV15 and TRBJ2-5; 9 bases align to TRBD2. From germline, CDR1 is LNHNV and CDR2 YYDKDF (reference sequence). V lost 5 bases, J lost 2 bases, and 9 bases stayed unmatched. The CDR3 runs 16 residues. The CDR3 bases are TGTGCCACCAGCGCCGGTAGCGGGGGCCTACAAGAGACCCAGTACTTC. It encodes CATSAGSGGLQETQYF.